Each of the 11 T cell receptor beta chains below was sequenced from the same sample in a study of tissue T cells after allogeneic stem cell transplantation. Produced via immunoSEQ multiplex PCR; TCRdb's table is partial and in-frame only. The sample records around 690 clones, 60% to 75% being singletons. The sequencing sample was made of gut tissue. The receptors stem from a female BALB/c mouse in good health. Strain haplotype at MHC: H2-d.

Comment on this clone: Gene and germline names: mouse. Read coverage stops 1 residue before the CDR3 terminus; the germline J gene supplies the remainder. The chain is built from TRBV13-1 and TRBJ1-4, with a possible D match to TRBD1 (5 bases). V was pared by 1 base and J by 5 bases, with 6 bases between. In germline, CDR1 is NSHNY, CDR2 SYGAGN. The CDR3 extends over 13 amino acids. CDR3 region: CASSDSGNERLFF. The sequenced CDR3 bases are TGTGCCAGCAGTGATTCAGGGAACGAAAGATTATTT.

As for this clone: Mouse germline and gene names are used. The read terminates 1 residue ahead of where the CDR3 ends, so the germline J gene completes it. This rearrangement joins TRBV5 to TRBJ2-4; 7 bases line up with TRBD1. The CDR3 length is 15 residues. V lost 2 bases to trimming and J lost 2 bases; unmatched junction nucleotides: 4. Germline V gene sequence: CDR1 LGHNA, CDR2 YNLKQL (reference sequence). The DNA read from the CDR3 is TGTGCCAGCAGCCAAAGGACAGGTGTTCAAAACACCTTGTAC. It encodes CASSQRTGVQNTLY. The entire CDR3 protein is CASSQRTGVQNTLYF.

To note about this clone: Gene names and germline match the mouse. Read data end 1 residue before the CDR3 end; the end is taken from the germline J gene. The V and J genes are TRBV13-3 and TRBJ2-5; TRBD1 aligns across 11 bases. Trimming took 0 bases from V and 7 from J; bases not matched to a gene: 1. Per the germline V gene, CDR1 is NNHDY and CDR2 is SYVADS. The length of the CDR3 is 14 residues. The CDR3 loop reads CASSDGTGGYTQYF. The CDR3 bases that were read are TGTGCCAGCAGTGATGGGACAGGGGGCTACACCCAGTAC.

Concerning this clone itself: Gene names denote mouse genes. The missing CDR3 end, 1 residue past where the read stops, is filled in from the germline J gene. This chain joins TRBV13-2 and TRBJ1-3; 9 nucleotides align to TRBD1. The CDR3 contains 16 residues. CDR1 is NNHNN and CDR2 is SYGAGS in the germline V gene (reference sequence). With 0 bases clipped from V and 2 bases from J, the junction kept 3 bases outside the gene matches. CDR3 sequence reads: CASGDGGQGPGNTLYF. Partial CDR3 DNA: TGTGCCAGCGGTGATGGGGGACAGGGCCCTGGAAATACGCTCTAT.

In regard to this clone: These gene names are mouse names. The DNA ends 1 residue before the CDR3 does, and the rest of the CDR3 is filled in from the germline J gene. V usage is TRBV5 and J usage is TRBJ1-4; 12 nucleotides line up with TRBD1. The germline V gene has CDR1 LGHNA and CDR2 YNLKQL (reference sequence). Trimming removed 4 bases from V and 7 bases from J; junction bases left unmatched: 7. There are 16 residues in the CDR3. CDR3 in amino acids: CASSPGTGGRGERLFF. The DNA read from the CDR3 is TGTGCCAGCAGCCCCGGGACAGGGGGCCGAGGCGAAAGATTATTT.

This clone has just one count. Germline and genes here are mouse. The CDR3 end falls 1 residue outside the read, so it is completed with the germline J gene. The gene calls are TRBV22 and TRBJ2-5; the D call TRBD1 from the table was never checked on the DNA. TRBV22 is a listed pseudogene. The CDR3 covers 12 residues. CDR3 protein: CASRGTGPTQYF. Partial CDR3 DNA: TGTGCCAGCAGGGGGACAGGGCCCACCCAGTAC.

In regard to this clone: Gene names denote mouse genes. Read sequence stops 1 residue before the CDR3 end, and the germline J gene provides the missing end. This rearrangement joins TRBV14 to TRBJ1-3; D ambiguous. The V gene's germline CDR1 is SGHDT and CDR2 FRDEAV. There are 15 residues in the CDR3. Deletions cut 0 bases from V and 0 bases from J, with 7 bases between. The CDR3: CASSFSGNSGNTLYF. Partial CDR3 DNA: TGTGCCAGCAGTTTCTCCGGAAATTCTGGAAATACGCTCTAT.

About this clone: Any gene name here is a mouse gene name. The CDR3 end is not reached by the read, which stops 1 residue before it; the germline J gene fills it in. This chain connects TRBV4 to TRBJ2-5; TRBD1 matches 7 bases. Germline values: CDR1 LGHDT, CDR2 YNNKQL (reference sequence). The CDR3 sequence is 14 residues long. V was clipped by 4 bases and J by 0 bases; unmatched bases: 1. CDR3 residues: CASSLGQNQDTQYF. CDR3 bases read: TGTGCCAGCAGCTTGGGACAGAACCAAGACACCCAGTAC.

As to this clone: Mouse gene names apply. The read is 1 residue too short to cover the CDR3 end, so that end is filled in from the germline J gene. V gene TRBV16 combines with J gene TRBJ1-5; D is possibly TRBD1 (5 bases). From germline, CDR1 is SGHSA and CDR2 FRNQAP. The V and J ends lost 1 base and 8 bases respectively, with 9 bases between them. CDR3 length: 13 residues. CDR3 sequence reads: CASSLVQGKAPLF. The sequenced CDR3 bases are TGTGCAAGCAGCTTAGTCCAGGGTAAGGCTCCGCTT.

Of note for this clone: Gene names denote mouse genes. The CDR3 end falls 1 residue outside the read, so it is completed with the germline J gene. This sequence joins TRBV20 and TRBJ1-3; D not certain. The CDR3 runs 13 residues. The germline gives CDR1 GFQATS, CDR2 STVNSAI. Trimming pared 1 base from V and 2 bases from J, leaving 6 bases between. The DNA read from the CDR3 is TGTGGTGCTAGGGTGGGGACTGGAAATACGCTCTAT. Residues: CGARVGTGNTLY. In full, the CDR3 is CGARVGTGNTLYF. Using reference TRBV20 and TRBJ1-3 for the parts outside the CDR3, the full variable domain is GALVYQYPRRTICKSGTSMRMECQAVGFQATSVAWYRQSPQKTFELIALSTVNSAIKYEQNFTQEKFPISHPNLSFSSMTVLNAYLEDRGLYLCGARVGTGNTLYFGEGSRLIVV.

With regard to this clone: Gene names and germline refer to mouse. The read terminates 1 residue before the CDR3 end, so the remaining end is supplied by the germline J gene. This chain joins TRBV5 and TRBJ2-5; D unresolved. Trimming shortened V by 4 bases and J by 3 bases, and 14 bases separated the two germline ends. The germline V gene encodes CDR1 LGHNA and CDR2 YNLKQL (reference sequence). The CDR3 loop spans 15 amino acids. Partial CDR3 DNA: TGTGCCAGCAGCCCCCGGGCGGTGGGACAAGACACCCAGTAC. Its translation is CASSPRAVGQDTQY. The full CDR3 protein is CASSPRAVGQDTQYF.